This T cell receptor beta chain was sequenced in a study of shared clonotypes between healthy human individuals. Data came from immunoSEQ multiplex PCR; TCRdb stores just in-frame clones and leaves some out. Of hundreds of thousands of clones listed, 96% are singletons. CDR1 and CDR2 from the germline V gene are SGHTS and YDEGEE. CDR3 length: 14 residues. V gave up 1 base and J gave up 6 bases, with 11 bases separating them. The sample comprised naive CD4+ T cells sorted from blood. Subset described: CD45RA+ positively selected. The receptor was isolated from a young woman in good health. The V gene is TRBV5-8, the J gene TRBJ2-4; weak D call: TRBD1 (6 bases). The CDR3 nucleotides read TGTGCCAGCAGCTTGAAAGGGGGTGGAAACATTCAGTACTTC. Translation: CASSLKGGGNIQYF.